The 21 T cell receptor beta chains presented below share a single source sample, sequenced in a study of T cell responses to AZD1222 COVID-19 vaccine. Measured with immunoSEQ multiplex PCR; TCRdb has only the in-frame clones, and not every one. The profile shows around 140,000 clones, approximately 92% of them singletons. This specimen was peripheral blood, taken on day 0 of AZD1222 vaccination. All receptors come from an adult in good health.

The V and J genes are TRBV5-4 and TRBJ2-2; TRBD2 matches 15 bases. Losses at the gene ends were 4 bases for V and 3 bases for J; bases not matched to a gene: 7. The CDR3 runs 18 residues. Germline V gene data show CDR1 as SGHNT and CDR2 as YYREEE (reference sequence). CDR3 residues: CASSAGLAGGPDTGELFF. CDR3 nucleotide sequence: TGTGCCAGCAGCGCCGGACTAGCGGGGGGGCCGGACACCGGGGAGCTGTTTTTT.

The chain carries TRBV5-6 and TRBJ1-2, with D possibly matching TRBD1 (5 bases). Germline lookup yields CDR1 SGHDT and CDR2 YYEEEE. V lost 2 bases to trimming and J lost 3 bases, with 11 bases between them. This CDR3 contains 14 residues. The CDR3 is CASSFLPGDYGYTF. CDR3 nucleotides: TGTGCCAGCAGCTTTCTGCCGGGGGACTATGGCTACACCTTC.

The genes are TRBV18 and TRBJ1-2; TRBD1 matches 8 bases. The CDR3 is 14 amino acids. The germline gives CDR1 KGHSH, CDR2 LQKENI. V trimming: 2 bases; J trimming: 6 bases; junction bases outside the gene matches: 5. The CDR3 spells CASSPWTGQDGYTF. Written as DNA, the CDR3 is TGTGCCAGCTCACCATGGACAGGGCAAGATGGCTACACCTTC.

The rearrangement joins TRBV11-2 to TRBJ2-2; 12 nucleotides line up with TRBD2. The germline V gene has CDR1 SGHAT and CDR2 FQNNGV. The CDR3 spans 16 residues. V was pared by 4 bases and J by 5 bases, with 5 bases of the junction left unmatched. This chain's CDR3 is CASSSLTSGRTGELFF. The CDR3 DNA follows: TGTGCCAGCAGCTCATTGACTAGCGGGAGAACCGGGGAGCTGTTTTTT. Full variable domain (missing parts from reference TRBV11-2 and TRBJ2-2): EAGVAQSPRYKIIEKRQSVAFWCNPISGHATLYWYQQILGQGPKLLIQFQNNGVVDDSQLPKDRFSAERLKGVDSTLKIQPAKLEDSAVYLCASSSLTSGRTGELFFGEGSRLTVL.

In DNA, the CDR3 is TGCGCCAGCAGCTTTAACAGGGGATACGAGCAGTACTTC. Amino acids: CASSFNRGYEQYF. The genes are TRBV5-1 and TRBJ2-7; 7 bases agree with TRBD1. The J segment lost 4 bases and the V segment lost 2 bases, leaving 3 bases of the junction unmatched. Germline assignment: CDR1 SGHRS and CDR2 YFSETQ. This CDR3 has 13 residues.

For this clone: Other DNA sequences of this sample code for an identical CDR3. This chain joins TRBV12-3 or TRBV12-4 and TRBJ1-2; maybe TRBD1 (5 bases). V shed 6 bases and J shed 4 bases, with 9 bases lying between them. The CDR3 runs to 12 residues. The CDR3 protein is CASSGTGYGYTF. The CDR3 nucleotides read TGTGCCAGCAGCGGGACCGGCTATGGCTACACCTTC.

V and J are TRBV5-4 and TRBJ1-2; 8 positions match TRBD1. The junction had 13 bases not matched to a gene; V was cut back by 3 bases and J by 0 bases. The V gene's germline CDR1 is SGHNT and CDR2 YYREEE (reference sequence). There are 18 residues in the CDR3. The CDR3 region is CASSSSSTRQGSNYGYTF. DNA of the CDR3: TGTGCCAGCAGCTCATCTTCTACTCGACAGGGGTCTAACTATGGCTACACCTTC.

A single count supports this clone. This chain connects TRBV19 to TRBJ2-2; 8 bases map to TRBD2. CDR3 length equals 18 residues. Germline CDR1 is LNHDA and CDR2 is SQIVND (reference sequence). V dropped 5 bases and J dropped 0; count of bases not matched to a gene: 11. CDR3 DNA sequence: TGTGCCAGTAGTGCCATTCTAGCGGGCGAAGCGAACACCGGGGAGCTGTTTTTT. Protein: CASSAILAGEANTGELFF.

CDR3 coding DNA: TGTGCCAGCAGCTTATCGAATCCCCTACCCCAAGAGACCCAGTACTTC. Translated: CASSLSNPLPQETQYF. V gene TRBV7-6 combines with J gene TRBJ2-5; D remains ambiguous. Germline loops: CDR1 SGHVS, CDR2 FNYEAQ. V shed 2 bases and J shed 1 base, with 14 bases lying between them. The CDR3 loop spans 16 amino acids.

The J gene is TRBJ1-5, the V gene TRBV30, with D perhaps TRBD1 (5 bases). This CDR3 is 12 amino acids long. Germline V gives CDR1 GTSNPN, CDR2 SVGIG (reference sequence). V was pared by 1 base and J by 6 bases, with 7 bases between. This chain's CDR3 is CAWSERGQPQHF. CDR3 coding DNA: TGTGCCTGGAGTGAGAGGGGTCAGCCCCAGCATTTT. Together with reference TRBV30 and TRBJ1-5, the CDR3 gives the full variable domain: SQTIHQWPATLVQPVGSPLSLECTVEGTSNPNLYWYRQAAGRGLQLLFYSVGIGQISSEVPQNLSASRPQDRQFILSSKKLLLSDSGFYLCAWSERGQPQHFGDGTRLSIL.

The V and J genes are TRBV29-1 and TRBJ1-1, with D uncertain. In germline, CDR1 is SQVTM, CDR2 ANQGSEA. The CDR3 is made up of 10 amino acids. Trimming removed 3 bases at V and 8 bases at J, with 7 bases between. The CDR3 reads CSVDSSEAFF. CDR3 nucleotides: TGCAGCGTTGATTCTTCCGAAGCTTTCTTT.

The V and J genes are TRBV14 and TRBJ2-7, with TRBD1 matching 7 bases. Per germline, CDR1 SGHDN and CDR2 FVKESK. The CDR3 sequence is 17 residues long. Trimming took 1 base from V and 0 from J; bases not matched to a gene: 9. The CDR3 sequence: CASSQAYIRDSSYEQYF. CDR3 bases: TGTGCCAGCAGCCAAGCGTATATTAGGGACAGCTCCTACGAGCAGTACTTC.

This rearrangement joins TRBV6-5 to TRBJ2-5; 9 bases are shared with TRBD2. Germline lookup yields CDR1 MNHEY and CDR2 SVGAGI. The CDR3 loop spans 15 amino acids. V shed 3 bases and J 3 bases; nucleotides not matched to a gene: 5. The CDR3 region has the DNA TGTGCCAGCAGTTATGGGACTAGCCTGAAAGAGACCCAGTACTTC. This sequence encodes CASSYGTSLKETQYF.

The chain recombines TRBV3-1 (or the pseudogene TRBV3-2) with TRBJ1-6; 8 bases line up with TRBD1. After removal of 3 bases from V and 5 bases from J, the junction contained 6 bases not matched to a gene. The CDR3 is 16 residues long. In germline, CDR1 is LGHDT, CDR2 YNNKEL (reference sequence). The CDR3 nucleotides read TGTGCCAGCAGCCATCGGACAGGGTTTAATAATTCACCCCTCCACTTT. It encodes CASSHRTGFNNSPLHF.

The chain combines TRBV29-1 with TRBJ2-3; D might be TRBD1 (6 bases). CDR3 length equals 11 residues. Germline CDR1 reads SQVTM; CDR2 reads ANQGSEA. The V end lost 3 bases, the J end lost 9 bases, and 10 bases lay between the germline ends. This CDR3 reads CSVDIQGTQYF. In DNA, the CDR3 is TGCAGCGTTGATATTCAGGGGACGCAGTATTTT.

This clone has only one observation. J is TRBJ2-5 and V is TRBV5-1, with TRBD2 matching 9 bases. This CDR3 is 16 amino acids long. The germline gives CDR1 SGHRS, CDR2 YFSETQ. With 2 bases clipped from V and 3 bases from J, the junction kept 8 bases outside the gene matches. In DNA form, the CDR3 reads TGCGCCAGCAGCTTCTTTGAGACTAGCGGAGAAGAGACCCAGTACTTC. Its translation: CASSFFETSGEETQYF.

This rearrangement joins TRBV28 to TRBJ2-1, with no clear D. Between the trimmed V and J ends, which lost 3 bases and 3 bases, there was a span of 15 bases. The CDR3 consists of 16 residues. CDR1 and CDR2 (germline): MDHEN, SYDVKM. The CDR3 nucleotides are TGTGCCAGCAGTTTGGCAAGTCCTACAGTCTACAATGAGCAGTTCTTC. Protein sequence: CASSLASPTVYNEQFF.

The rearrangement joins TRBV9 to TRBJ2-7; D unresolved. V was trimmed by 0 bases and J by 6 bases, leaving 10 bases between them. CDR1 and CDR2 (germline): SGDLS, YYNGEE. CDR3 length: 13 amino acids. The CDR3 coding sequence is TGTGCCAGCAGCGTAGGAGGTGTGGGCGAGCAGTACTTC. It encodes CASSVGGVGEQYF.

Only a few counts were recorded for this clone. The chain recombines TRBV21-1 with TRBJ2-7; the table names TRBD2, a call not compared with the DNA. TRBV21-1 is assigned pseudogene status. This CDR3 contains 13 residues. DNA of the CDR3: TGTGCCAGCAAGCTAGCGGGAGCAAGCGAGCAGTACTTC. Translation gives CASKLAGASEQYF.

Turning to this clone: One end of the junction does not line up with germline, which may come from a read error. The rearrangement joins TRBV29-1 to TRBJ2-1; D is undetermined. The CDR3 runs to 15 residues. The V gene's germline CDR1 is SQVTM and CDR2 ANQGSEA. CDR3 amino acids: CSVEGHGNRYNEQFF. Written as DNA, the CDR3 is TGCAGCGTAGAAGGCCACGGTAACCGATACAATGAGCAGTTCTTC.

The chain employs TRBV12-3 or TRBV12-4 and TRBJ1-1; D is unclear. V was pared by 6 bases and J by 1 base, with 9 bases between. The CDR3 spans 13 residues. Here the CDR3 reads CASSLRTNTEAFF. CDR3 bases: TGTGCCAGCAGCCTCAGGACGAACACTGAAGCTTTCTTT.